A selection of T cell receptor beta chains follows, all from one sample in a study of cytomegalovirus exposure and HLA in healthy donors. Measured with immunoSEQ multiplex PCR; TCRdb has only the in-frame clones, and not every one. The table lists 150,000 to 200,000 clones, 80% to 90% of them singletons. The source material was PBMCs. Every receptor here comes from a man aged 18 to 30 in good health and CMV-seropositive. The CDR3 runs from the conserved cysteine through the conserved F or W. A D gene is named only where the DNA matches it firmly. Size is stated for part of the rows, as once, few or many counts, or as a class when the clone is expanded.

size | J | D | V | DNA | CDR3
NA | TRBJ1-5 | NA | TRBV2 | TGTGCCAGCAGTGAAGCGCGTCAGCCCCAGCATTTT | CASSEARQPQHF
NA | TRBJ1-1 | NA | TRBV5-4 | TGTGCCAGCAGTCGGAGGACGGACACTGAAGCTTTCTTT | CASSRRTDTEAFF
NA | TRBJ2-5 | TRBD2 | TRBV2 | TGTGCCAGACAACTAGCGGGGGGCAGTGGGACCCAGTACTTC | CARQLAGGSGTQYF
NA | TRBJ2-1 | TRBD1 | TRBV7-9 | TGTGCCAGCAGTTCAGACAGGGGAAGGTCCTACAATGAGCAGTTCTTC | CASSSDRGRSYNEQFF
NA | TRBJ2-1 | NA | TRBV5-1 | TGCGCCAGCAGCTTGGCCTACTCCCGCTCCTACAATGAGCAGTTCTTC | CASSLAYSRSYNEQFF
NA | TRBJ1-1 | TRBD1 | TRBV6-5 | TGTGCCAGCAGTAGACAGGGCCATGAATTTGAAGCTTTCTTT | CASSRQGHEFEAFF
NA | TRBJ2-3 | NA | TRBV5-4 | TGTGCCAGCAGCCTATCCCCGACAGGGGAGGGATCAGATACGCAGTATTTT | CASSLSPTGEGSDTQYF
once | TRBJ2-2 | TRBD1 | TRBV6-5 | TGTGCCAGCAATGCGGTAGGGGGCGACACCGGGGAGCTGTTTTTT | CASNAVGGDTGELFF
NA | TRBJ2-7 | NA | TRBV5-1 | TGCGCCAGCAGCTTGGCTACTGCAGAGGCCTACGAGCAGTACTTC | CASSLATAEAYEQYF
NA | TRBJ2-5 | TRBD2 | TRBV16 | TGTGCCAGCAGCCAGCTACGGGGGGGAGAGACCCAGTACTTC | CASSQLRGGETQYF
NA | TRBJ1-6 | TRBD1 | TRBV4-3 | TGCGCCAGCAGCCAAGAAGGGGGACAGCCCATCTTT | CASSQEGGQPIF
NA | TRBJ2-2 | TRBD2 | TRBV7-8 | TGTGCCAGCAGCCCGACCGGGACTAGCGTTGTCGGGGAGCTGTTTTTT | CASSPTGTSVVGELFF
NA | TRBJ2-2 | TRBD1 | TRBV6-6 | TGTGCCAGCAGTCGGACAGGGACCGGGGAGCTGTTTTTT | CASSRTGTGELFF
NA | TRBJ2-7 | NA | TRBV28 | TGTGCCAGCAGATCGTCCTCCTACGAGCAGTACTTC | CASRSSSYEQYF
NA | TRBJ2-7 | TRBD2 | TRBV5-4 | TGTGCCAGCAGCGTCCCTAGCGGGGGGACCTACGAGCAGTACTTC | CASSVPSGGTYEQYF
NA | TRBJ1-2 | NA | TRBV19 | TGTGCCAGTAGTTTTTTACAGGGTATGAATGGCTACACCTTC | CASSFLQGMNGYTF
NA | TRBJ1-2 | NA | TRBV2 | TGTGCCAGCAGTGACAGGGACTATGGCTACACCTTC | CASSDRDYGYTF
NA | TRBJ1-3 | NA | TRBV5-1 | TGCGCCAGCTCCCTCGGGGGTCTTGGAAACACCATATATTTT | CASSLGGLGNTIYF
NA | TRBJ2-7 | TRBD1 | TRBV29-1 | TGCAGCGTTGGACGGGACAGGGACTCCTACGAGCAGTACTTC | CSVGRDRDSYEQYF
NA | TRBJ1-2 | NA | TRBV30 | TGTGCCCGGTCGGGAGGCTATGGCTACACCTTC | CARSGGYGYTF